This is a list of T cell receptor beta chains from one sample in a study of blood T cell repertoires in COVID-19. This table comes from immunoSEQ multiplex PCR, and its TCRdb copy is limited to in-frame clones, with some not included. Of 270,000 or so clones detected, more than 85% appear once; the ten largest clones hold approximately 4.2%. The source material was peripheral blood. Receptors originate from a man in his forties with acute or convalescent COVID-19. CDR3s include the opening cysteine and the closing phenylalanine or tryptophan. The D gene is left open where the match is weak. A clone size is listed for some rows: how often the clone was seen (once, few, many), or a class if it is expanded.

size: NA; D: TRBD1; J: TRBJ1-2; V: TRBV5-4; DNA: TGTGCCAGCAGCTCTTCTATGGGACAGGGGGACTCTGGCTACACCTTC; CDR3: CASSSSMGQGDSGYTF
size: NA; D: TRBD1; J: TRBJ1-5; V: TRBV6-5; DNA: TGTGCCAGCATACGGACAGGGGCAAATCAGCCCCAGCATTTT; CDR3: CASIRTGANQPQHF
size: NA; D: NA; J: TRBJ1-4; V: TRBV7-2; DNA: TGTGCCAGCAGCCCACAACCAGCAGGGATAGGGGAAAAACTGTTTTTT; CDR3: CASSPQPAGIGEKLFF
size: once; D: TRBD1; J: TRBJ1-1; V: TRBV6-2/TRBV6-3; DNA: TGTGCCAGCAGTTACGCCACAGGGGGGAGCGGGAACACTGAAGCTTTCTTT; CDR3: CASSYATGGSGNTEAFF
size: NA; D: NA; J: TRBJ2-3; V: TRBV5-1; DNA: TGCGCCAGCACCTTTGGGCCGGGTCAGGGCACATATAGCACAGATACGCAGTATTTT; CDR3: CASTFGPGQGTYSTDTQYF
size: NA; D: TRBD2; J: TRBJ2-1; V: TRBV9; DNA: TGTGCCAGCAGCGTGGCTAGCGGACCGTACAATGAGCAGTTCTTC; CDR3: CASSVASGPYNEQFF
size: NA; D: NA; J: TRBJ2-3; V: TRBV19; DNA: TGTGCCAGTAGTAAGGGCGGGTTGGCCCCAGATACGCAGTATTTT; CDR3: CASSKGGLAPDTQYF
size: NA; D: NA; J: TRBJ1-3; V: TRBV3-1/TRBV3-2; DNA: TGTGCCAGCAGCCTTACTAGCTACGGAAACACCATATATTTT; CDR3: CASSLTSYGNTIYF
size: NA; D: TRBD1; J: TRBJ2-7; V: TRBV25-1; DNA: TGTGCCAGCAGTGAGTATGGGACAGGGCTCTACGAGCAGTACTTC; CDR3: CASSEYGTGLYEQYF
size: NA; D: TRBD2; J: TRBJ2-3; V: TRBV2; DNA: TGTGCCAGCAGTCCCTTGAGCGGGGGGCAACCGGATACGCAGTATTTT; CDR3: CASSPLSGGQPDTQYF
size: NA; D: NA; J: TRBJ2-7; V: TRBV3-1/TRBV3-2; DNA: TGTGCCAGCAGCCAAGCGGGTAGCTCCTACGAGCAGTACTTC; CDR3: CASSQAGSSYEQYF
size: NA; D: NA; J: TRBJ1-1; V: TRBV5-8; DNA: TGTGCCAGCAGCTTGACAATGAGGATCGTGAACACTGAAGCTTTCTTT; CDR3: CASSLTMRIVNTEAFF
size: NA; D: TRBD1; J: TRBJ1-1; V: TRBV5-4; DNA: TGTGCCAGCAGCTTGGAGAGGGGGCTCAGCCGCACTGAAGCTTTCTTT; CDR3: CASSLERGLSRTEAFF
size: NA; D: NA; J: TRBJ1-2; V: TRBV5-4; DNA: TGTGCCAGCAGCCCCCATGGCAGTAACTATGGCTACACCTTC; CDR3: CASSPHGSNYGYTF
size: NA; D: NA; J: TRBJ1-1; V: TRBV6-5; DNA: TGTGCCAGCGCTGAAAGGGGGACGGGTGAAGCTTTCTTT; CDR3: CASAERGTGEAFF
size: NA; D: TRBD1; J: TRBJ2-7; V: TRBV29-1; DNA: TGCAGCGTAGACAGGGTTGGGGAGCAGTACTTC; CDR3: CSVDRVGEQYF
size: NA; D: NA; J: TRBJ1-2; V: TRBV5-4; DNA: TGTGCCAGCAGCTCCGTGGACAAGGGCTCGGGGGATGGCTACACCTTC; CDR3: CASSSVDKGSGDGYTF
size: NA; D: NA; J: TRBJ2-5; V: TRBV20-1; DNA: TGCAGTGCTGAGGGAGGAGAGACCCAGTACTTC; CDR3: CSAEGGETQYF
size: NA; D: TRBD1; J: TRBJ1-2; V: TRBV10-1; DNA: TGCGCCAGCAGTGGCCCGGGACAGGGCCCCACCGTATCCTATGGCTACACCTTC; CDR3: CASSGPGQGPTVSYGYTF
size: once; D: TRBD1; J: TRBJ1-2; V: TRBV11-2; DNA: TGTGCCAGCAGCGTTGGGACAGGCGCCTTTAACTATGGCTACACCTTC; CDR3: CASSVGTGAFNYGYTF
size: NA; D: NA; J: TRBJ2-6; V: TRBV12-5; DNA: TGTGCTAGTGGTTTGATAGACAGGGGGGCCAACGTCCTGACTTTC; CDR3: CASGLIDRGANVLTF
size: NA; D: NA; J: TRBJ2-7; V: TRBV5-1; DNA: TGCGCCAGCACTACCCCGGGAGAAACCTACGAGCAGTACTTC; CDR3: CASTTPGETYEQYF
size: NA; D: TRBD2; J: TRBJ2-2; V: TRBV5-6; DNA: TGTGCCAGCAGCTTAGGCGCGGGGGTCACCGGGGAGCTGTTTTTT; CDR3: CASSLGAGVTGELFF